What follows are 13 T cell receptor beta chains derived from one specimen sequenced in a study of cytomegalovirus exposure and HLA in healthy donors. The PCR contained 60 Vbeta and 13 Jbeta primers. This table comes from immunoSEQ multiplex PCR, and its TCRdb copy is limited to in-frame clones, with some not included. The table lists around 150,000 clones, approximately 85% of them singletons. Sequencing was done on a sample of PBMCs. All receptors come from a man between 18 and 29 years old in good health and CMV-seropositive.

The chain is built from TRBV29-1 and TRBJ1-2, with 8 bases lining up with TRBD1. CDR3 size: 12 residues. The germline V gene has CDR1 SQVTM and CDR2 ANQGSEA. J lost 6 bases, V lost 6 bases, and 6 bases had no gene match. The CDR3 DNA follows: TGCAGCGTGGATCGACAGGGGCATGGCTACACCTTC. Residues: CSVDRQGHGYTF.

The rearrangement links TRBV6-5 to TRBJ1-1; D not certain. The germline V and J ends were trimmed by 2 bases and 4 bases, with 2 bases remaining between them. The CDR3 totals 11 residues. Germline V CDR1 and CDR2: MNHEY, SVGAGI. The CDR3 DNA reads TGTGCCAGCAGTTACCTCACTGAAGCTTTCTTT. Amino acid sequence: CASSYLTEAFF.

This rearrangement joins TRBV29-1 to TRBJ1-3, with a tentative D call TRBD1 (5 bases). Germline CDR1 is SQVTM and CDR2 is ANQGSEA. The V gene lost 4 bases and the J gene lost 9 bases, with 19 bases spanning the gap. The CDR3 is 14 residues long. The CDR3 bases are TGCAGCGTTGGAGATGTAACAGGTGGCGGCACCATATATTTT. This translates into CSVGDVTGGGTIYF.

The V call is TRBV4-3, the J call TRBJ2-7, with D perhaps matching TRBD1 (8 bases). Trimming took 1 base from V and 6 from J, leaving 13 bases between them. CDR1 and CDR2 (germline): LGHNA, YSLEER. This CDR3 is built from 14 residues. The CDR3, as DNA: TGCGCCAGCAGCCAAGCACAGGGGGGGCTCGAGCAGTACTTC. This sequence encodes CASSQAQGGLEQYF.

The chain couples TRBV5-5 to TRBJ2-7, with 7 bases lining up with TRBD1. Germline-derived CDR1 and CDR2 are SGHKS and YYEKEE (reference sequence). V shed 0 bases and J 2 bases; nucleotides not matched to a gene: 8. The CDR3 contains 16 residues. The CDR3 loop is CASSLAARDSAYEQYF. CDR3 DNA: TGTGCCAGCAGCTTGGCCGCCAGGGACAGCGCCTACGAGCAGTACTTC.

This clone appeared once. The chain has TRBV27 and TRBJ2-3, with 10 bases aligning to TRBD1. Trimming removed 3 bases from V and 4 bases from J; junction bases left unmatched: 4. Germline V lookup: CDR1 MNHEY, CDR2 SMNVEV (reference sequence). The CDR3 spans 15 residues. The CDR3 loop reads CASSFRTGGADTQYF. As DNA, the CDR3 is TGTGCCAGCAGTTTCCGGACAGGGGGTGCAGATACGCAGTATTTT.

CDR3 in amino acids: CASSKGQASSYEQYF. The CDR3 bases are TGTGCCAGCAGCAAGGGACAGGCGAGCTCCTACGAGCAGTACTTC. This chain joins TRBV9 and TRBJ2-7; TRBD1 matches at 8 bases. This CDR3 region has 15 residues. Looked up from germline, CDR1 is SGDLS and CDR2 is YYNGEE. J gave up 0 bases and V 4 bases, and 6 bases lay outside the gene matches.

This rearrangement joins TRBV7-2 to TRBJ2-1, with TRBD1 matching 7 bases. V dropped 0 bases and J dropped 10; count of bases not matched to a gene: 0. In germline, CDR1 is SGHTA, CDR2 FQGNSA. The CDR3 is 12 residues long. The CDR3, as DNA: TGTGCCAGCAGCTTAGCGGGACAGGAGCAGTTCTTC. Amino acid sequence: CASSLAGQEQFF.

The V gene is TRBV5-1, the J gene TRBJ2-3, with 15 positions matching TRBD2. The CDR3 contains 19 residues. Per the germline V gene, CDR1 is SGHRS and CDR2 is YFSETQ. V lost 3 bases and J lost 1; bases outside the gene matches: 9. Here the CDR3 DNA reads TGCGCCAGCAGCTCAACCGGGACTAGCGGGGGGACCCGCACAGATACGCAGTATTTT. The encoded protein is CASSSTGTSGGTRTDTQYF.

This clone was detected once. The chain joins TRBV7-2 to TRBJ2-3, with 12 bases identical to TRBD2. V was pared by 8 bases and J by 6 bases, with 18 bases of the junction left unmatched. Germline assignment: CDR1 SGHTA and CDR2 FQGNSA. This CDR3 is built from 18 residues. CDR3 residues: CASGQSWASGGASDTQYF. CDR3 in DNA: TGTGCCAGCGGTCAATCTTGGGCTAGCGGGGGGGCCTCGGATACGCAGTATTTT.

The chain employs TRBV9 and TRBJ2-3; 7 nucleotides line up with TRBD2. This CDR3 comprises 15 residues. In germline, CDR1 is SGDLS, CDR2 YYNGEE. Trimming took 7 bases from V and 0 from J; bases not matched to a gene: 8. CDR3 DNA: TGTGCCAGCCGCCGGGGGGATTCTAGCACAGATACGCAGTATTTT. Translating gives CASRRGDSSTDTQYF.

The chain joins TRBV9 to TRBJ2-3; a weak D match, TRBD2 (5 bases). The CDR3 covers 10 residues. The V end lost 7 bases, the J end lost 5 bases, and 5 bases lay between the germline ends. Germline CDR1 SGDLS, CDR2 YYNGEE. CDR3 sequence: CASEGDTQYF. DNA for the CDR3: TGTGCCAGCGAGGGAGATACGCAGTATTTT. Full variable domain (missing parts from reference TRBV9 and TRBJ2-3): DSGVTQTPKHLITATGQRVTLRCSPRSGDLSVYWYQQSLDQGLQFLIQYYNGEERAKGNILERFSAQQFPDLHSELNLSSLELGDSALYFCASEGDTQYFGPGTRLTVL.

The chain uses TRBV4-1 and TRBJ2-5, with D perhaps matching TRBD1 (6 bases). The CDR3 is 16 amino acids. V lost 0 bases, J lost 1 base, and 12 bases lay in between. CDR1 is MGHRA and CDR2 is YSYEKL in the germline V gene. In DNA form, the CDR3 reads TGCGCCAGCAGCCAAGATAGGGTAGGGGGCCAAGAGACCCAGTACTTC. Translation gives CASSQDRVGGQETQYF.